The clone carrying this T cell receptor beta chain was seen a few times. The data are from a study of blood T cell repertoires in COVID-19. The CDR3 sequence is 13 residues long. Trimming left V 4 bases short and J 11 bases short, with 16 bases between. The germline gives CDR1 SGHDT, CDR2 YYEEEE. Measured with immunoSEQ multiplex PCR; TCRdb has only the in-frame clones, and not every one. This sample has about 76,000 clones, with about nine tenths found just once. The sequence came from a human donor in a cohort sampled during active COVID-19. The V gene is TRBV5-6, the J gene TRBJ1-5, with a weak D call TRBD1 (5 bases). The source material was peripheral blood. The CDR3 reads CASSPSGDRAQHF. CDR3 sequence (DNA): TGTGCCAGCAGCCCCTCGGGGGATAGGGCCCAGCATTTT.